The 20 T cell receptor beta chains below were found in one sample sequenced in a study of T cells in localized non-small cell lung cancer. Data came from immunoSEQ multiplex PCR; TCRdb stores just in-frame clones and leaves some out. The sample shows approximately 63,000 clones, roughly 90% of them seen only once. This sample comprised peripheral blood, obtained before any cancer treatment. These receptors were taken from a man aged 35 to 70 with stage I squamous cell lung carcinoma.

The chain uses TRBV11-2 and TRBJ1-5, with D uncertain. V was shortened by 3 bases and J by 4 bases, with 10 bases between the two germline ends. Germline V gene sequence: CDR1 SGHAT, CDR2 FQNNGV. The CDR3 extends over 14 amino acids. CDR3 coding DNA: TGTGCCAGCAGCTTTGCCCCGAGAAATCAGCCCCAGCATTTT. Translating gives CASSFAPRNQPQHF.

This chain joins TRBV4-1 and TRBJ1-1; TRBD1 matches at 7 bases. Looked up from germline, CDR1 is MGHRA and CDR2 is YSYEKL. With V trimmed by 0 bases and J by 10 bases, 5 bases remained unmatched. The CDR3 is 13 amino acids. The CDR3 nucleotides read TGCGCCAGCAGCCAAGATCGACAGGGAAGAGCTTTCTTT. This gives the protein CASSQDRQGRAFF.

The rearrangement uses TRBV18 and TRBJ1-4; TRBD1 matches at 9 bases. Germline assignment: CDR1 KGHSH and CDR2 LQKENI. This CDR3 spans 14 amino acids. V shed 6 bases, J shed 5 bases, and the junction held 4 bases outside the gene matches. In DNA, the CDR3 is TGTGCCAGCTCCGCCGGGACAGGGAATGAAAAACTGTTTTTT. Translated, it gives CASSAGTGNEKLFF.

The chain couples TRBV5-1 to TRBJ2-2, with D perhaps being TRBD1 or TRBD2 (6 bases each). The CDR3 consists of 14 residues. Per the germline V gene, CDR1 is SGHRS and CDR2 is YFSETQ. Trimming removed 0 bases at V and 6 bases at J, with 9 bases between. The CDR3 loop reads CASSLDREAGELFF. CDR3 nucleotides: TGCGCCAGCAGCTTGGACAGGGAGGCCGGGGAGCTGTTTTTT.

This sequence joins TRBV27 and TRBJ2-7; 8 nucleotides agree with TRBD2. Germline lookup yields CDR1 MNHEY and CDR2 SMNVEV (reference sequence). CDR3 length equals 16 residues. Trimming at V came to 3 bases and at J to 3 bases, leaving 10 bases not matched to a gene. The CDR3 nucleotides read TGTGCCAGCAGTTTCGGGGCTAGCGGGTGGGACTACGAGCAGTACTTC. Translation gives CASSFGASGWDYEQYF.

The rearrangement links TRBV4-2 to TRBJ2-1; perhaps TRBD2 as D (6 bases). Germline values: CDR1 LGHNA, CDR2 YNFKEQ. Trimming took 3 bases from V and 5 from J, leaving 17 bases between them. The CDR3 consists of 16 residues. The CDR3 loop is CASSHAETSFHNEQFF. The CDR3 region has the DNA TGTGCCAGCAGCCATGCTGAGACTAGTTTCCACAATGAGCAGTTCTTC.

The chain links TRBV10-3 to TRBJ2-5; D unresolved. Germline CDR1 is ENHRY and CDR2 is SYGVKD. Trimming cost V 10 bases and J 1 base, with 13 bases left between them. The CDR3 extends over 13 amino acids. CDR3 nucleotide sequence: TGTGCCAACGGCGCAGGATCCCAAGAGACCCAGTACTTC. Its translation is CANGAGSQETQYF.

The V and J genes are TRBV11-2 and TRBJ2-7; TRBD2 agrees at 8 bases. CDR3 length: 15 residues. The germline gives CDR1 SGHAT, CDR2 FQNNGV. The V segment lost 5 bases and the J segment 1 base; nucleotides outside the gene matches: 7. The CDR3 bases are TGTGCCAGCAGCCCCCGCGCGGGAGGTTCCTACGAGCAGTACTTC. Protein: CASSPRAGGSYEQYF.

CDR3 in DNA: TGTGCCAGCAGTCGTAGCACAGATACGCAGTATTTT. Translating gives CASSRSTDTQYF. This chain connects TRBV28 to TRBJ2-3, with D unresolved. In germline, CDR1 is MDHEN, CDR2 SYDVKM. V lost 5 bases, J lost 0 bases, and 3 bases lay in between. The CDR3 has 12 amino acids.

This chain joins TRBV19 and TRBJ2-1, with 10 bases that match TRBD2. Trimming removed 4 bases from V and 8 bases from J; junction bases left unmatched: 8. This CDR3 region has 15 residues. Germline V gene sequence: CDR1 LNHDA, CDR2 SQIVND (reference sequence). CDR3 nucleotide sequence: TGTGCCAGTAGTAACCTAGCGGGAGTTTCTGATGAGCAGTTCTTC. This translates into CASSNLAGVSDEQFF.

This chain links TRBV5-6 with TRBJ1-1; D is possibly TRBD1 (5 bases). V lost 4 bases, J lost 4 bases, and 17 bases lay in between. This CDR3 region has 15 residues. The germline V gene encodes CDR1 SGHDT and CDR2 YYEEEE. CDR3 sequence (DNA): TGTGCCAGCAGCCCCCCGCGGGGCGCGGGCACTGAAGCTTTCTTT. Its translation: CASSPPRGAGTEAFF.

The chain is built from TRBV7-9 and TRBJ2-7; 7 bases match TRBD1. The CDR3 is 14 residues long. CDR1 is SEHNR and CDR2 is FQNEAQ in the germline V gene (reference sequence). With 5 bases clipped from V and 4 bases from J, the junction kept 8 bases outside the gene matches. The CDR3 DNA reads TGTGCCAGCAGCCCCCGGGACAGCTCTTACGAGCAGTACTTC. It is translated as CASSPRDSSYEQYF.

The chain employs TRBV11-2 and TRBJ1-4, with no clear D. The CDR3 consists of 13 residues. Trimming took off 5 bases at V and 8 bases at J, with 12 bases between the two ends. The V gene's germline CDR1 is SGHAT and CDR2 FQNNGV. In nucleotides, the CDR3 is TGTGCCAGCAGCCCAACAACGAGGGAAAAACTGTTTTTT. It translates to CASSPTTREKLFF.

In this sample, this clone turned up a few times. The gene calls are TRBV19 and TRBJ1-1, with D possibly TRBD1 on 5 matching bases. Deletions cut 6 bases from V and 5 bases from J, with 13 bases between. Germline CDR1 LNHDA, CDR2 SQIVND (reference sequence). This CDR3 contains 13 residues. In DNA, the CDR3 is TGTGCCAGTAGCGATCTTCGGGGGACTGAAGCTTTCTTT. Translation: CASSDLRGTEAFF.

The chain recombines TRBV2 with TRBJ1-5, with no clear D. This CDR3 is 13 amino acids long. CDR1 is SNHLY and CDR2 is FYNNEI in the germline V gene. V was clipped by 1 base and J by 7 bases, with 8 bases between them. The CDR3 DNA is TGTGCCAGCAGTGAAGGGTTAGGGCAGCCCCAGCATTTT. Translation gives CASSEGLGQPQHF.

The chain is built from TRBV7-2 and TRBJ2-1; possibly TRBD2 for D (5 bases). V lost 1 base and J lost 10, with 11 bases in between. Germline assignment: CDR1 SGHTA and CDR2 FQGNSA. The CDR3 spans 13 residues. CDR3 residues: CASSLGGAAEQFF. In nucleotides, the CDR3 is TGTGCCAGCAGCTTAGGGGGAGCTGCGGAGCAGTTCTTC.

The chain employs TRBV5-1 and TRBJ2-1, with TRBD2 matching over 10 bases. The CDR3 loop spans 16 amino acids. The junction had 13 bases not matched to a gene; V was cut back by 3 bases and J by 10 bases. Germline CDR1 and CDR2: SGHRS and YFSETQ. CDR3 in amino acids: CASSSLTSGELREQFF. The CDR3 DNA reads TGCGCCAGCAGCTCCTTAACTAGCGGGGAGCTTCGGGAGCAGTTCTTC. The whole variable domain, filled in from reference TRBV5-1 and TRBJ2-1, reads KAGVTQTPRYLIKTRGQQVTLSCSPISGHRSVSWYQQTPGQGLQFLFEYFSETQRNKGNFPGRFSGRQFSNSRSEMNVSTLELGDSALYLCASSSLTSGELREQFFGPGTRLTVL.

The rearrangement links TRBV5-4 to TRBJ2-1; 7 bases match TRBD2. The V segment lost 2 bases and the J segment 0 bases; nucleotides outside the gene matches: 8. CDR1 is SGHNT, CDR2 YYREEE, per germline (reference sequence). The CDR3 covers 17 residues. CDR3 sequence (DNA): TGTGCCAGCAGCTTAGGGTCAAGCGGGGCCTCCTACAATGAGCAGTTCTTC. The encoded protein is CASSLGSSGASYNEQFF.

The chain is built from TRBV30 and TRBJ2-7; no reliable D call. Germline CDR1 GTSNPN, CDR2 SVGIG (reference sequence). Trimming cost V 1 base and J 2 bases, with 18 bases left between them. The CDR3 consists of 16 residues. This CDR3 reads CAWSAPQITVTYEQYF. In DNA, the CDR3 is TGTGCCTGGAGTGCGCCCCAGATAACGGTCACCTACGAGCAGTACTTC.

The genes are TRBV11-3 and TRBJ2-7; D may be TRBD1 (6 bases). The ends were cut back, 5 bases at V and 6 bases at J, with 14 bases in the middle. Germline CDR1 SGHNT, CDR2 YENEEA. The CDR3 runs to 13 residues. The CDR3 loop reads CASSRNRETEQYF. The CDR3 region has the DNA TGTGCCAGCAGCCGGAACAGGGAGACCGAGCAGTACTTC.